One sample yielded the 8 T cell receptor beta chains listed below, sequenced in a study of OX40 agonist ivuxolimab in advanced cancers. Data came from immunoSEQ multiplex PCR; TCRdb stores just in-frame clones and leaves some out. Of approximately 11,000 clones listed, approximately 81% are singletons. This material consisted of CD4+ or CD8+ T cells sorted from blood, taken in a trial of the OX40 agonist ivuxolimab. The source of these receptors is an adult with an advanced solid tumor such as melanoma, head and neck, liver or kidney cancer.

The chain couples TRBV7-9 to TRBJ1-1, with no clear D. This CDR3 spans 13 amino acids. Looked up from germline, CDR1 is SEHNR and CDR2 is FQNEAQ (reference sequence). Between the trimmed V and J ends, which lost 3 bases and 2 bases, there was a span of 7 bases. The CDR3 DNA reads TGTGCCAGCAGCTTCGGGTCCAACACTGAAGCTTTCTTT. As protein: CASSFGSNTEAFF.

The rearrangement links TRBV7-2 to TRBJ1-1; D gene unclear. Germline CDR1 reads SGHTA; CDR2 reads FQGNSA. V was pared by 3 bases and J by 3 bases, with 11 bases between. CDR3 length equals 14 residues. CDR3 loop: CASSFIPVDTEAFF. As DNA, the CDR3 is TGTGCCAGCAGCTTCATCCCTGTGGACACTGAAGCTTTCTTT. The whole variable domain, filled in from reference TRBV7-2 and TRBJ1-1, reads GAGVSQSPSNKVTEKGKDVELRCDPISGHTALYWYRQSLGQGLEFLIYFQGNSAPDKSGLPSDRFSAERTGGSVSTLTIQRTQQEDSAVYLCASSFIPVDTEAFFGQGTRLTVV.

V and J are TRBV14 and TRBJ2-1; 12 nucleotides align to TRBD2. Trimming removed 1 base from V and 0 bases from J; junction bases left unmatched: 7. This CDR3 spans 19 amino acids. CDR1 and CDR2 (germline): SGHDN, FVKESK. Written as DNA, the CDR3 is TGTGCCAGCAGCCAAGGTAGACTAGCGGGGGCCCTCTCCTACAATGAGCAGTTCTTC. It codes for CASSQGRLAGALSYNEQFF.

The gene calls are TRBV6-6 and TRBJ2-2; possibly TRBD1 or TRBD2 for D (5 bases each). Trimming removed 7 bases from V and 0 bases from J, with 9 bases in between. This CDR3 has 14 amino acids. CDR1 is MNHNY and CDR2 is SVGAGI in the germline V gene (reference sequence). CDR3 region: CASTPGPNTGELFF. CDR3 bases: TGTGCCAGCACTCCGGGGCCGAACACCGGGGAGCTGTTTTTT.

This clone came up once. The CDR3, as DNA: TGTGCCAGCAGCCCCAGGGGTTTTGACACCGGGGAGCTGTTTTTT. This sequence encodes CASSPRGFDTGELFF. This chain joins TRBV7-9 and TRBJ2-2; a possible D gene is TRBD1 (6 bases). The V gene lost 5 bases and the J gene lost 3 bases, with 13 bases spanning the gap. Germline CDR1 is SEHNR and CDR2 is FQNEAQ (reference sequence). This CDR3 has 15 amino acids. Based on the CDR3 plus reference TRBV7-9 and TRBJ2-2, the full variable domain is DTGVSQNPRHKITKRGQNVTFRCDPISEHNRLYWYRQTLGQGPEFLTYFQNEAQLEKSRLLSDRFSAERPKGSFSTLEIQRTEQGDSAMYLCASSPRGFDTGELFFGEGSRLTVL.

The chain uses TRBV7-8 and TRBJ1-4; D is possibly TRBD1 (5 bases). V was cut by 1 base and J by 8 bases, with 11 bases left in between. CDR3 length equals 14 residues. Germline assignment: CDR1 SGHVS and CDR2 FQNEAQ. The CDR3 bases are TGTGCCAGCAGCTTAGTGGGACGGAAGGAAAAACTGTTTTTT. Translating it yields CASSLVGRKEKLFF.

The CDR3 nucleotides read TGTGCCAGCAGTTACTCAGGAAGAGCATATGGCTACACCTTC. It specifies CASSYSGRAYGYTF. The chain has TRBV6-5 and TRBJ1-2; D is unresolved. Trimming took off 0 bases at V and 5 bases at J, with 10 bases between the two ends. Germline CDR1 is MNHEY and CDR2 is SVGAGI. The CDR3 has 14 amino acids.

CDR3 protein: CSVVLGTHYNYGYTF. The CDR3 coding sequence is TGCAGCGTTGTCCTCGGGACTCATTATAACTATGGCTACACCTTC. The genes are TRBV29-1 and TRBJ1-2; D might be TRBD1 (5 bases). The CDR3 is made up of 15 amino acids. Germline loops: CDR1 SQVTM, CDR2 ANQGSEA. The V end lost 4 bases, the J end lost 1 base, and 16 bases lay between the germline ends.